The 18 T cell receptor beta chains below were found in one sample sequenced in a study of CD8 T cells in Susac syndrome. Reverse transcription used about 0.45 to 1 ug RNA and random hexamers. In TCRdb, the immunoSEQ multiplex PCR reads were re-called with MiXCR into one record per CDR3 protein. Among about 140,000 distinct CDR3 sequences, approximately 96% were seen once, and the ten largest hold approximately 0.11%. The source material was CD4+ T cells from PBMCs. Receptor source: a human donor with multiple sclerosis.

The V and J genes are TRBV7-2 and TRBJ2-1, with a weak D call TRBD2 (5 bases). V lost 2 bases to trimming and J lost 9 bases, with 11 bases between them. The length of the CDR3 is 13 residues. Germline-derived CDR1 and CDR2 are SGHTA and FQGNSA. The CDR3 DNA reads TGTGCCAGCAGCTTATCTTCTCGGGGTGAGCAGTTCTTC. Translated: CASSLSSRGEQFF.

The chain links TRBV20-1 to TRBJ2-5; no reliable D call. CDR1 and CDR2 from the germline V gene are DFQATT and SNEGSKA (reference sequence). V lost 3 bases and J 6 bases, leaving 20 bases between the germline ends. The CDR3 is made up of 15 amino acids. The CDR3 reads CSARIVADPEKTQYF. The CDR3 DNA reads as TGCAGTGCTAGGATAGTGGCAGACCCTGAAAAGACCCAGTACTTC.

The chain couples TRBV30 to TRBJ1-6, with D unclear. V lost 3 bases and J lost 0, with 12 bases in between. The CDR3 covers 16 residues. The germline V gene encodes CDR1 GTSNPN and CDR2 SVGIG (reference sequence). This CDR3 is CAWRRPSSSYNSPLHF. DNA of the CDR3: TGTGCCTGGAGGAGACCGTCGAGCTCCTATAATTCACCCCTCCACTTT.

This chain's CDR3 is CASSFLQGNYGYTF. The DNA for the CDR3 is TGTGCCAGCAGCTTCCTGCAGGGCAACTATGGCTACACCTTC. The gene calls are TRBV5-4 and TRBJ1-2; TRBD1 might be the D (5 bases). There are 14 residues in the CDR3. In germline, CDR1 is SGHNT, CDR2 YYREEE (reference sequence). Trimming removed 2 bases from V and 2 bases from J, with 10 bases in between.

CDR3 in DNA: TGTGCCAGCACAACGAACTCCTATGGCTACACCTTC. Translation gives CASTTNSYGYTF. V gene TRBV6-1 combines with J gene TRBJ1-2; D is undetermined. Germline V gene sequence: CDR1 MNHNS, CDR2 SASEGT. This CDR3 is built from 12 residues. V dropped 7 bases and J dropped 4 bases, with 10 bases sitting between them.

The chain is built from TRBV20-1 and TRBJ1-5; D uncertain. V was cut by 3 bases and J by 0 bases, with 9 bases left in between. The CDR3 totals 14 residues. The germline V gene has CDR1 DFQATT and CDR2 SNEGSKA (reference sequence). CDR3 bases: TGCAGTGCTAGGGCGGCATATAGCAATCAGCCCCAGCATTTT. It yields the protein CSARAAYSNQPQHF.

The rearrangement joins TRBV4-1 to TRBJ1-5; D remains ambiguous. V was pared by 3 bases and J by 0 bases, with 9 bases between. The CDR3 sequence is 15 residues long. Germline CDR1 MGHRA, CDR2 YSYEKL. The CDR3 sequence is CASSHGRVSNQPQHF. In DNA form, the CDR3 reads TGCGCCAGCAGCCACGGACGGGTTAGCAATCAGCCCCAGCATTTT.

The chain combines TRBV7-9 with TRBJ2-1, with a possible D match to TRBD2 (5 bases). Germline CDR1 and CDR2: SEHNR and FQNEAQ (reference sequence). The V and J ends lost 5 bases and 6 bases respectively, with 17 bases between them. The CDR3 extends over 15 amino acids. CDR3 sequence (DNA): TGTGCCAGCAGCCCCCCCGGCGGGCGGAGCAATGAGCAGTTCTTC. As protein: CASSPPGGRSNEQFF. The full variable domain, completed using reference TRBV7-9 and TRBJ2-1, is DTGVSQNPRHKITKRGQNVTFRCDPISEHNRLYWYRQTLGQGPEFLTYFQNEAQLEKSRLLSDRFSAERPKGSFSTLEIQRTEQGDSAMYLCASSPPGGRSNEQFFGPGTRLTVL.

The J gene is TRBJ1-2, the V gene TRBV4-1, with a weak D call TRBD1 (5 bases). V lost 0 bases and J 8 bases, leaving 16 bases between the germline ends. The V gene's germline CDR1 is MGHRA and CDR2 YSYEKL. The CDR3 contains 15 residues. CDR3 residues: CASSQDRTHFRGYTF. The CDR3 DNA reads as TGCGCCAGCAGCCAAGACAGGACACACTTTCGGGGCTACACCTTC.

The CDR3 here is CASSHPRVDEQFF. CDR3 nucleotides: TGTGCCAGCAGCCACCCTCGGGTTGATGAGCAGTTCTTC. This chain connects TRBV5-4 to TRBJ2-1; no clear D. The CDR3 covers 13 residues. Germline assignment: CDR1 SGHNT and CDR2 YYREEE (reference sequence). The V end lost 4 bases, the J end lost 8 bases, and 13 bases lay between the germline ends.

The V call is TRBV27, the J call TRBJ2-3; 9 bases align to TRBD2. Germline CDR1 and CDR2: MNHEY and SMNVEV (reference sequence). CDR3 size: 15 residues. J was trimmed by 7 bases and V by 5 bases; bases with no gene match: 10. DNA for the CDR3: TGTGCCAGCAGTCCCCTAGCGGGAAGCGTTCATACGCAGTATTTT. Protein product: CASSPLAGSVHTQYF.

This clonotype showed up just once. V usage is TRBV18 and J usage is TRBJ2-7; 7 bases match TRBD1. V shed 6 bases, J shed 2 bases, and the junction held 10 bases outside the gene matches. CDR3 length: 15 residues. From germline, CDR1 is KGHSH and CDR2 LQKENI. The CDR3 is CASSAGTVRAYEQYF. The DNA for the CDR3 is TGTGCCAGCTCCGCTGGGACAGTCCGGGCCTACGAGCAGTACTTC.

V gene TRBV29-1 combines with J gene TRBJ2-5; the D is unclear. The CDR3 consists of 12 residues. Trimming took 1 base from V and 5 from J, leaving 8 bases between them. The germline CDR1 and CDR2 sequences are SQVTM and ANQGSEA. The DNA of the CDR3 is TGCAGCGTTGAAGCCTCAAGCGAGACCCAGTACTTC. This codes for CSVEASSETQYF.

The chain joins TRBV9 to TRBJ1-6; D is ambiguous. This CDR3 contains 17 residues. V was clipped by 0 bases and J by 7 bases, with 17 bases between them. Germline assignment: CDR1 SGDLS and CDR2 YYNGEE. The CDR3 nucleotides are TGTGCCAGCAGCGTAGATAGCTCGGGTGCGTTGAATTCACCCCTCCACTTT. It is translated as CASSVDSSGALNSPLHF.

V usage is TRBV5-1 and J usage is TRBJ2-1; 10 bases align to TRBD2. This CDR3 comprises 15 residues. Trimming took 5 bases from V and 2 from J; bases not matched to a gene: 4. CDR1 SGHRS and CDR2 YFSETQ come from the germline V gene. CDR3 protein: CASSRTSGAYNEQFF. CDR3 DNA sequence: TGCGCCAGCAGTCGGACTAGCGGAGCCTACAATGAGCAGTTCTTC.

The DNA of the CDR3 is TGCAGTGCTAGGAGGACTAGCGGGACCACACGTGCTCGCTACGAGCAGTACTTC. It specifies CSARRTSGTTRARYEQYF. The V call is TRBV20-1, the J call TRBJ2-7; 12 bases line up with TRBD2. The ends lost 3 bases at V and 3 bases at J; junction bases unmatched: 15. The CDR3 has 18 amino acids. CDR1 is DFQATT and CDR2 is SNEGSKA in the germline V gene (reference sequence).

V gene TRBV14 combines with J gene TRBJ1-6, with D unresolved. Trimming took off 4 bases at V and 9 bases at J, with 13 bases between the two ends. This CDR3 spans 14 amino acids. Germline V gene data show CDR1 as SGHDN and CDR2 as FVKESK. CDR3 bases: TGTGCCAGCAGCCGTAATACGGGTGGTTCACCCCTCCACTTT. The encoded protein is CASSRNTGGSPLHF.

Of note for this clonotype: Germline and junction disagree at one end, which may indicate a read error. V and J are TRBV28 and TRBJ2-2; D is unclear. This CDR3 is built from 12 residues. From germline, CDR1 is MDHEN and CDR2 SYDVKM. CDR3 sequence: CASSLNPGELFF. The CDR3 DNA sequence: TGTGCCAGCAGTTTGAACCCCGGGGAGCTGTTTTTT.